Included here is one T cell receptor beta chain sequence, with context. This clone has more than one count but fewer than ten. Its antigen is still unknown. There are no base qualities to consult, and no much larger clone falls within one base. The data stem from a study of T cell responses to AZD1222 COVID-19 vaccine (dated by TCRdb to about 2021). For the study in its entirety: TCR sequencing was performed for about 250 trial participants, of whom about 200 were given two doses of AZD1222 and roughly 25 were given two doses of MenACWY control vaccine. Trial participants were enrolled into age subgroups of 18-55, 56-69 and 70-plus years, which contained approximately 150, 28 and 58 TCR-sequenced participants, respectively.

Including cysteine and phenylalanine, the CDR3 has 17 amino acids. CDR3 DNA is the only sequence kept; it has 51 bases, read in frame from the first base. Based on the germline V gene, the CDR1 and CDR2 sequences are MNHEY and SVGEGT. V is clipped by 2 bases and J by 0 bases, and the sequence between their germline boundaries is 14 bases long. This specimen's time point label, interpreted: about 28 days (+/-7) after the second vaccine dose. AZD1222 recipients whose second dose came at about 4 weeks and those whose second dose came at about 12 weeks were combined into one group, since spike-specific TCR depth and breadth did not differ between the two schedules. The vaccinee samples were drawn from two UK trials, COV001 and COV002, one of which was a single-blind randomized controlled phase 2/3 trial testing AZD1222 (ChAdOx1 nCoV-19) in healthy adults. For TCRbeta chain sequencing, PBMC samples were collected from trial participants at day 0 and at day 28 after the second dose.

The CDR3 regions of human TCRbeta chains were analyzed by immunosequencing. In the paper's pipeline: Repertoire TCRs were checked for matches against a reference library of SARS-CoV-2-specific TCRs that had been generated using the MIRA antigen-specificity platform. Breadth was defined as the fraction of unique TCRs that were SARS-CoV-2-associated, and depth was defined as the fraction of total T cells that were SARS-CoV-2-associated. Using the MIRA data, each spike-specific TCR was assigned both to the spike region to which the TCR was reactive and to a CD4 or CD8 class. Log10-transformed breadth and depth values were compared by one-way ANOVA with Sidak's multiple comparisons tests. What TCRdb holds here is the immuneACCESS table cut down to in-frame rearrangements. Part of the clones is not present; checked against another copy, under half of the missing clones reflect an unresolved V gene, and the others are unexplained. Clone size and V and J calls were adopted from that table, with D and trimming inferred from the DNA. In this sample the table shows some 150,000 clones, about 90% of which occur a single time. The biggest ten clones account for approximately 3.5% of the sample.

What the study reported, not specific to this receptor: After two AZD1222 doses, spike-specific TCR breadth and depth were significantly higher than at day 0 and than in MenACWY recipients. CD4 TCRs associated with the vaccine covered the entire spike protein, and the dominant responses were in regions 160-218 and 743-854. Participants were mostly white British and included more females than males, and it was suggested by the authors that clonal diversity may have been underestimated. In the small 56-69-year group, the increase in depth fell short of significance, most likely because of low power. Only five or six AZD1222 recipients were SARS-CoV-2 seropositive at baseline, limiting conclusions about previously exposed vaccinees. Nearly half of unique spike-specific TCRs reportedly recognized epitopes outside regions mutated in the B.1.351 and B.1.1.7 variants. Because no day 14 peak-response samples were available, the repertoires could be characterized only after the peak T cell response.

The material was peripheral blood, obtained 28 days after the second AZD1222 dose. The sequence came from an adult who received the AZD1222 COVID-19 vaccine. In this chain, TRBV6-2 or TRBV6-3 is recombined with TRBJ1-5; the D gene identity is not certain. The DNA is as follows: TGTGCCAGCAGTTACGGGCGCGTTTTTTATAGCAATCAGCCCCAGCATTTT. Translated, it gives CASSYGRVFYSNQPQHF.